The 27 T cell receptor beta chains below come from one sample, sequenced in a study of blood T cell repertoires in COVID-19 (TCRdb year 2020). The library was prepared using the immunoSEQ multiplex PCR assay. This immuneACCESS table, as held by TCRdb, lists in-frame sequences with V and J called but not all clones. Of the missing ones, under half trace to an unresolved V gene in checked studies; the others have no known cause. The sample contains approximately 250,000 clones, around 90% of them found a single time. Clones ranked in the top ten supply 2.5% to 4% of the sample. The sample was PBMCs or T cells enriched from blood (not recorded which). All receptors derive from a woman between 40 and 50 years old who had been exposed to COVID-19.

V gene TRBV6-5 combines with J gene TRBJ2-7; possibly TRBD1 for D (5 bases). Germline V gene sequence: CDR1 MNHEY, CDR2 SVGAGI. V lost 5 bases, J lost 4 bases, and 12 bases lay in between. This CDR3 is 13 amino acids long. In DNA form, the CDR3 reads TGTGCCAGCAGTCAACGGACACGGTACGAGCAGTACTTC. Translated: CASSQRTRYEQYF.

This clone has a handful of counts. The chain couples TRBV25-1 to TRBJ1-2; TRBD1 matches at 9 bases. V shed 4 bases and J 6 bases; nucleotides not matched to a gene: 3. In germline, CDR1 is MGHDK, CDR2 SYGVNS. This CDR3 has 13 residues. The CDR3 DNA reads as TGTGCCAGCAGTGCACAGGGGGCTCATGGCTACACCTTC. This gives the protein CASSAQGAHGYTF.

The chain links TRBV10-3 to TRBJ1-5; D unclear. The CDR3 is 13 amino acids. The ends were cut back, 2 bases at V and 7 bases at J, with 9 bases in the middle. Germline assignment: CDR1 ENHRY and CDR2 SYGVKD. The CDR3 DNA is TGTGCCATCAGTGAGAGTGGCGGGCAGCCCCAGCATTTT. Its translation: CAISESGGQPQHF.

The chain couples TRBV7-2 to TRBJ2-7; 8 bases are shared with TRBD2. The V gene's germline CDR1 is SGHTA and CDR2 FQGNSA. After removal of 3 bases from V and 0 bases from J, the junction contained 1 base not matched to a gene. This CDR3 has 14 amino acids. The CDR3 DNA reads as TGTGCCAGCAGCTTCAGCGGGAGCTCCTACGAGCAGTACTTC. Protein product: CASSFSGSSYEQYF.

This chain connects TRBV7-2 to TRBJ2-2; 8 bases map to TRBD2. Germline CDR1 SGHTA, CDR2 FQGNSA. This CDR3 has 17 residues. V was pared by 2 bases and J by 1 base, with 6 bases of the junction left unmatched. This CDR3 is CASSLSITSGNTGELFF. CDR3 in DNA: TGTGCCAGCAGCTTATCAATTACTAGCGGGAACACCGGGGAGCTGTTTTTT.

The chain couples TRBV5-1 to TRBJ1-5; no clear D gene. CDR1 and CDR2 (germline): SGHRS, YFSETQ. Trimming took 0 bases from V and 3 from J, leaving 7 bases between them. There are 14 residues in the CDR3. The CDR3: CASSLGNYNQPQHF. CDR3 nucleotides: TGCGCCAGCAGCTTGGGGAACTACAATCAGCCCCAGCATTTT.

The chain carries TRBV6-2 or TRBV6-3 and TRBJ2-3; 10 bases map to TRBD2. Germline V gene data show CDR1 as MNHEY and CDR2 as SVGEGT. The trim removed 2 bases at V and 1 base at J, leaving 3 bases unmatched. This CDR3 is 16 amino acids long. The CDR3 nucleotides are TGTGCCAGCAGTTACAGGCTAGCGGGGGGCACAGATACGCAGTATTTT. Residues: CASSYRLAGGTDTQYF.

The rearrangement joins TRBV28 to TRBJ2-2, with 15 bases aligning to TRBD2. CDR1 is MDHEN and CDR2 is SYDVKM in the germline V gene. The V gene end was trimmed by 7 bases and the J gene end by 1 base; junction bases not matched to a gene: 10. The CDR3 consists of 19 residues. The CDR3 loop reads CASTDPGLAGGGNTGELFF. In nucleotides, the CDR3 is TGTGCCAGCACTGACCCGGGACTAGCGGGAGGCGGGAACACCGGGGAGCTGTTTTTT.

This sequence joins TRBV19 and TRBJ2-1; maybe TRBD2 (6 bases). V shed 5 bases and J shed 6 bases, with 14 bases lying between them. The CDR3 contains 14 residues. The V gene's germline CDR1 is LNHDA and CDR2 SQIVND (reference sequence). DNA for the CDR3: TGTGCCAGTAGTGCCAGGGCCGGGGGCAATGAGCAGTTCTTC. Its protein is CASSARAGGNEQFF.

The chain links TRBV12-3 or TRBV12-4 to TRBJ1-1; D might be TRBD1 (6 bases). CDR3 length: 13 residues. Trimming removed 2 bases at V and 5 bases at J, with 9 bases between. CDR3 loop: CASSLFQGTEAFF. The CDR3 DNA reads as TGTGCCAGCAGTTTATTCCAGGGGACTGAAGCTTTCTTT.

The rearrangement uses TRBV5-1 and TRBJ1-4; tentative D call: TRBD1 (6 bases). V lost 2 bases, J lost 4 bases, and 9 bases lay in between. This CDR3 comprises 14 residues. Looked up from germline, CDR1 is SGHRS and CDR2 is YFSETQ. This CDR3 reads CASSFARGNEKLFF. The CDR3 region has the DNA TGCGCCAGCAGCTTTGCCAGGGGTAATGAAAAACTGTTTTTT.

The chain is built from TRBV18 and TRBJ2-1; the D gene is possibly TRBD2 (6 bases). The CDR3 contains 15 residues. V gave up 4 bases and J gave up 3 bases, with 13 bases separating them. In germline, CDR1 is KGHSH, CDR2 LQKENI. For the CDR3, the DNA is TGTGCCAGCTCACTCATACGGGAGTTCTACAATGAGCAGTTCTTC. Its translation: CASSLIREFYNEQFF.

This sequence joins TRBV4-2 and TRBJ2-3; possibly TRBD2 for D (6 bases). Trimming took 0 bases from V and 6 from J, leaving 16 bases between them. Per the germline V gene, CDR1 is LGHNA and CDR2 is YNFKEQ. The CDR3 extends over 16 amino acids. CDR3 protein: CASSQDWWRDQDTQYF. CDR3 nucleotides: TGTGCCAGCAGCCAAGATTGGTGGCGGGACCAGGATACGCAGTATTTT.

V and J are TRBV28 and TRBJ2-7; 8 positions agree with TRBD1. The CDR3 spans 14 residues. The J segment lost 9 bases and the V segment lost 5 bases, leaving 12 bases of the junction unmatched. CDR1 MDHEN and CDR2 SYDVKM come from the germline V gene. The CDR3: CASSVTGVTLGQYF. CDR3 in DNA: TGTGCCAGCAGTGTGACAGGGGTCACCTTAGGGCAGTACTTC.

The gene calls are TRBV3-1 (or the pseudogene TRBV3-2) and TRBJ2-3; 10 bases match TRBD2. The V gene's germline CDR1 is LGHDT and CDR2 YNNKEL (reference sequence). The J segment lost 0 bases and the V segment lost 4 bases, leaving 13 bases of the junction unmatched. The CDR3 extends over 19 amino acids. The CDR3 region has the DNA TGTGCCAGCAGCCCATTTAATCTAGCGGGAGTTCTAAGCACAGATACGCAGTATTTT. Its translation is CASSPFNLAGVLSTDTQYF.

Turning to this clone: Other DNA sequences in the sample encode the same CDR3. The V call is TRBV6-2 or TRBV6-3, the J call TRBJ1-5, with a tentative D call TRBD1 (5 bases). This CDR3 is 15 amino acids long. V dropped 0 bases and J dropped 4 bases, with 10 bases sitting between them. The V gene's germline CDR1 is MNHEY and CDR2 SVGEGT. CDR3 coding DNA: TGTGCCAGCAGTTACTCTTTCGGGGGGAATCAGCCCCAGCATTTT. Translation: CASSYSFGGNQPQHF.

The sample holds one count of this clone. The DNA of the CDR3 is TGTGCCAGCAGCCGGGGGGATACGAACACCGGGGAGCTGTTTTTT. It specifies CASSRGDTNTGELFF. The chain recombines TRBV5-4 with TRBJ2-2; 7 bases match TRBD2. After removal of 4 bases from V and 0 bases from J, the junction contained 3 bases not matched to a gene. This CDR3 contains 15 residues. CDR1 and CDR2 from the germline V gene are SGHNT and YYREEE (reference sequence). Full variable domain (remainder filled in from reference TRBV5-4 and TRBJ2-2): ETGVTQSPTHLIKTRGQQVTLRCSSQSGHNTVSWYQQALGQGPQFIFQYYREEENGRGNFPPRFSGLQFPNYSSELNVNALELDDSALYLCASSRGDTNTGELFFGEGSRLTVL.

The chain recombines TRBV5-4 with TRBJ1-4, with TRBD1 as a possible D gene (5 bases). The V gene's germline CDR1 is SGHNT and CDR2 YYREEE (reference sequence). This CDR3 is built from 16 residues. The ends were cut back, 0 bases at V and 5 bases at J, with 14 bases in the middle. The CDR3 loop reads CASSLAGKGLNEKLFF. In DNA, the CDR3 is TGTGCCAGCAGCTTGGCAGGGAAAGGCCTGAATGAAAAACTGTTTTTT.

The CDR3, as DNA: TGTGCCTGGAGTGTACTTACAGGGGGCGGCGAAAAACTGTTTTTT. The encoded protein is CAWSVLTGGGEKLFF. V is TRBV30 and J is TRBJ1-4; TRBD1 matches 9 bases. Germline lookup yields CDR1 GTSNPN and CDR2 SVGIG (reference sequence). This CDR3 comprises 15 residues. Unmatched junction bases numbered 7, after V lost 0 bases and J lost 8 bases.

The chain recombines TRBV9 with TRBJ1-3; D gene unclear. The CDR3 sequence is 14 residues long. Per germline, CDR1 SGDLS and CDR2 YYNGEE. Trimming took 3 bases from V and 2 from J, leaving 9 bases between them. The CDR3 DNA sequence: TGTGCCAGCAGCGCCCCGGGGACTGGAAACACCATATATTTT. Its translation: CASSAPGTGNTIYF.

This clone was detected only a few times. This chain joins TRBV6-1 and TRBJ1-1; TRBD1 might be the D (6 bases). Germline CDR1 is MNHNS and CDR2 is SASEGT. The CDR3 sequence is 15 residues long. V was pared by 3 bases and J by 5 bases, with 16 bases between. The CDR3 bases are TGTGCCAGCAGTGATTCCACCAGGGGTTCGACTGAAGCTTTCTTT. Amino acids: CASSDSTRGSTEAFF.

J is TRBJ1-2 and V is TRBV10-3; D may be TRBD1 (5 bases). CDR3 length: 16 amino acids. CDR1 and CDR2 from the germline V gene are ENHRY and SYGVKD. V lost 4 bases, J lost 2 bases, and 17 bases lay in between. The CDR3 sequence is CAISASSGGGNYGYTF. The CDR3 bases are TGTGCCATCAGTGCCAGCTCCGGTGGGGGGAACTATGGCTACACCTTC.

The chain carries TRBV5-1 and TRBJ2-7; TRBD1 matches at 10 bases. Per the germline V gene, CDR1 is SGHRS and CDR2 is YFSETQ. V gave up 5 bases and J gave up 5 bases; unmatched junction bases: 7. This CDR3 region has 14 residues. For the CDR3, the DNA is TGCGCCAGCAGGAGACAGGGGGCCGGTCACGAGCAGTACTTC. Translated: CASRRQGAGHEQYF.

The rearrangement uses TRBV19 and TRBJ2-7; 7 bases map to TRBD1. Germline trimming cut 5 bases from V and 2 bases from J; bases unmatched to any gene: 9. The CDR3 is 15 amino acids. From germline, CDR1 is LNHDA and CDR2 SQIVND (reference sequence). The CDR3 sequence: CASSSSRDSTYEQYF. The CDR3 DNA sequence: TGTGCCAGTAGTTCTTCCCGGGACAGTACCTACGAGCAGTACTTC. Based on the CDR3 plus reference TRBV19 and TRBJ2-7, the full variable domain is DGGITQSPKYLFRKEGQNVTLSCEQNLNHDAMYWYRQDPGQGLRLIYYSQIVNDFQKGDIAEGYSVSREKKESFPLTVTSAQKNPTAFYLCASSSSRDSTYEQYFGPGTRLTVT.

The chain recombines TRBV19 with TRBJ1-1; no definite D call. The germline V and J ends were trimmed by 9 bases and 6 bases, with 11 bases remaining between them. The CDR3 totals 11 residues. Germline-derived CDR1 and CDR2 are LNHDA and SQIVND (reference sequence). The CDR3 loop is CASSSPSEAFF. The CDR3 DNA sequence: TGTGCCAGCTCCTCCCCCTCTGAAGCTTTCTTT.

The chain is built from TRBV25-1 and TRBJ2-1; D might be TRBD1 (5 bases). The CDR3 consists of 12 residues. V was trimmed by 6 bases and J by 7 bases, leaving 10 bases between them. Germline V gives CDR1 MGHDK, CDR2 SYGVNS. The CDR3 DNA sequence: TGTGCCAGCAGCCCGACAGTGAATGAGCAGTTCTTC. Protein: CASSPTVNEQFF.

The genes are TRBV19 and TRBJ1-1; TRBD1 might be the D (5 bases). CDR3 length: 14 amino acids. The V end lost 4 bases, the J end lost 4 bases, and 13 bases lay between the germline ends. Germline CDR1 reads LNHDA; CDR2 reads SQIVND (reference sequence). CDR3: CASSTTSDTTEAFF. Here the CDR3 DNA reads TGTGCCAGTAGTACGACATCGGACACCACTGAAGCTTTCTTT.